These 10 T cell receptor beta chains were sequenced from one sample in a study of cytomegalovirus exposure and HLA in healthy donors (dated by TCRdb to about 2017). Library prep was done by the immunoSEQ multiplex PCR assay. For the multiplex PCR, a mixture combining 60 forward primers for TCR Vbeta segments and 13 reverse primers for TCR Jbeta segments was used. The table comes from immuneACCESS by way of TCRdb, which keeps in-frame sequences with V and J called. Part of the clones is missing from these tables; in studies checked, under half for an unresolved V gene and the rest for unknown reasons. The sample table contains 85,000 to 130,000 clones; only one count was recorded for 79% of them. Around 4% of the sample is taken by the ten largest. Specimen: PBMCs. Source of these receptors: a female donor in good health and CMV-seropositive.

V and J are TRBV4-3 and TRBJ2-7; TRBD1 matches at 7 bases. The CDR3 is 15 amino acids. Germline CDR1 is LGHNA and CDR2 is YSLEER. V dropped 0 bases and J dropped 4; count of bases not matched to a gene: 6. Here the CDR3 reads CASSQDRGQFYEQYF. The CDR3 nucleotides read TGCGCCAGCAGCCAAGATCGGGGACAGTTTTACGAGCAGTACTTC.

The chain couples TRBV5-1 to TRBJ2-3; D remains unclear. Trimming took off 0 bases at V and 1 base at J, with 9 bases between the two ends. Germline CDR1 is SGHRS and CDR2 is YFSETQ. The CDR3 spans 15 residues. The CDR3 reads CASSLALSGTDTQYF. The CDR3 nucleotides read TGCGCCAGCAGCTTGGCATTAAGCGGCACAGATACGCAGTATTTT.

V and J are TRBV25-1 and TRBJ2-3; D may be TRBD2 (6 bases). CDR1 is MGHDK and CDR2 is SYGVNS in the germline V gene. V lost 8 bases, J lost 1 base, and 10 bases lay in between. CDR3 size: 13 residues. CDR3 in DNA: TGTGCCAGCTCCTGGGGGGGCACAGATACGCAGTATTTT. Its translation: CASSWGGTDTQYF.

The rearrangement links TRBV6-1 to TRBJ2-4, with 7 bases that match TRBD1. Trimming removed 0 bases from V and 1 base from J; junction bases left unmatched: 3. CDR3 length: 16 residues. CDR1 is MNHNS, CDR2 SASEGT, per germline. The CDR3 sequence is CASSEARGQAKNIQYF. DNA for the CDR3: TGTGCCAGCAGTGAAGCAAGGGGACAGGCCAAAAACATTCAGTACTTC.

V and J are TRBV7-8 and TRBJ2-5; 9 nucleotides match TRBD2. This CDR3 has 17 amino acids. J was trimmed by 2 bases and V by 5 bases; bases with no gene match: 12. The V gene's germline CDR1 is SGHVS and CDR2 FQNEAQ. The CDR3 protein is CASSQQSGLARQETQYF. The DNA of the CDR3 is TGTGCCAGCAGCCAACAAAGCGGACTAGCGCGTCAAGAGACCCAGTACTTC.

The CDR3 loop reads CASSPSGGAFYYNEQFF. CDR3 bases: TGTGCCAGCAGCCCCAGCGGGGGGGCCTTCTATTACAATGAGCAGTTCTTC. The J gene is TRBJ2-1, the V gene TRBV7-9; 10 bases line up with TRBD2. The length of the CDR3 is 17 residues. Germline V CDR1 and CDR2: SEHNR, FQNEAQ (reference sequence). V shed 5 bases, J shed 4 bases, and the junction held 11 bases outside the gene matches.

The chain recombines TRBV5-6 with TRBJ2-1; 10 nucleotides match TRBD2. This CDR3 is 17 amino acids long. The V gene end was trimmed by 0 bases and the J gene end by 4 bases; junction bases not matched to a gene: 7. The V gene's germline CDR1 is SGHDT and CDR2 YYEEEE. This CDR3 is CASSLDGAGGRYNEQFF. For the CDR3, the DNA is TGTGCCAGCAGCTTGGACGGAGCGGGAGGGCGGTACAATGAGCAGTTCTTC.

The gene calls are TRBV11-2 and TRBJ2-7; 11 bases align to TRBD2. Germline V gives CDR1 SGHAT, CDR2 FQNNGV. This CDR3 contains 17 residues. V was clipped by 7 bases and J by 0 bases; unmatched bases: 11. The CDR3 is CASNPGTSGYSSYEQYF. The CDR3 bases are TGTGCCAGCAACCCCGGGACTAGCGGTTATAGCTCCTACGAGCAGTACTTC.

This chain links TRBV9 with TRBJ2-7, with TRBD1 matching 9 bases. Germline lookup yields CDR1 SGDLS and CDR2 YYNGEE. The V and J ends lost 3 bases and 10 bases, in that order; junction bases with no gene match: 5. This CDR3 is built from 12 residues. CDR3 bases: TGTGCCAGCAGCGCCGGGACAGGGCTACAGTACTTC. Amino acids: CASSAGTGLQYF. Supplemented by reference TRBV9 and TRBJ2-7, the full variable domain reads DSGVTQTPKHLITATGQRVTLRCSPRSGDLSVYWYQQSLDQGLQFLIQYYNGEERAKGNILERFSAQQFPDLHSELNLSSLELGDSALYFCASSAGTGLQYFGPGTRLTVT.

The rearrangement uses TRBV6-1 and TRBJ1-5, with D possibly TRBD1 on 6 matching bases. CDR1 is MNHNS and CDR2 is SASEGT in the germline V gene. The CDR3 has 15 residues. V was trimmed by 7 bases and J by 2 bases, leaving 15 bases between them. In nucleotides, the CDR3 is TGTGCCAGCAAAACAGGGTTGCTAGGCAATCAGCCCCAGCATTTT. This gives the protein CASKTGLLGNQPQHF.